This TCR beta chain was captured in a study of blood T cell repertoires in COVID-19 (TCRdb year 2020). In terms of the full investigation: Samples covering the acute and convalescent phases of COVID-19 were provided by collaborators in the United States, Italy and Spain. The prospective study material was composed of cDNA or gDNA derived from T cells, B-cell-depleted T cells, or PBMCs. Subjects who had been exposed to COVID-19, were actively infected with it, or had recovered from it provided the deeply sampled blood TCRbeta repertoires that made up the dataset. The repertoires were released in a freely available public database intended as a resource for research on the immune response to SARS-CoV-2. Samples came from the ongoing ImmuneRACE study (first 160 participants) plus 1,254 subjects from 6 global collaborators. The sample metadata nearly always contained a de-identified subject ID, COVID-19 status, age in years and sex. Where available, HLA class I and class II types were taken from metadata supplied by the sample provider and were not determined by assay-based typing. Study-wide findings and limitations: How much clinical and demographic metadata was included differed by source and by participant, and the metadata was provided uncurated.

The collaborating institutions used their own protocols to collect whole blood in K2EDTA tubes. For TCRbeta analysis, collaborator samples were shipped as frozen whole blood, as isolated PBMCs, or as DNA extracted from either sample type. Trimmed from V: 3 bases; trimmed from J: 3 bases; junction bases lacking a gene match: 6. Reading the germline V gene gives CDR1 KGHDR and CDR2 SFDVKD. Taken from cysteine to phenylalanine, the CDR3 has 15 residues. Solely the CDR3 DNA is kept, with 45 bases framed from the first base. TCRbeta CDR3 regions were amplified from genomic DNA using the immunoSEQ Assay, a bias-controlled multiplex PCR. The original pipeline was this. Nucleated cell counts per sample were estimated from amplification of reference gene primers within the assay. To quantify the absolute abundance of each unique TCRbeta CDR3 rearrangement, sequence reads were collapsed and filtered. For each sample, productive Simpson clonality was calculated as the square root of Simpson's diversity index over productive rearrangements. Held by TCRdb, this immuneACCESS table contains in-frame sequences only and omits some clones. Under half of the omission traces to an unresolved V gene where checked; the cause of the rest is unknown. V and J calls and clone size are copied from that table; D and trimming were computed from the DNA. In this sample the table shows over 250,000 clones, 80% to 90% of which occur a single time. The ten largest clones add up to 11% of the sample.

To note about this clone: The target of this receptor is not known. Qualities for individual bases were not recorded, and no much larger clone is one base off.

The origin of this receptor is a woman in her 70s with acute or convalescent COVID-19. Sequencing was performed on peripheral blood. The V and J genes are TRBV24-1 and TRBJ2-5; 7 bases in the junction line up with TRBD2. The CDR3 protein sequence reads: CATSDPAGVKETQYF. In nucleotide form, the sequence is TGTGCCACCAGTGATCCCGCGGGGGTAAAAGAGACCCAGTACTTC.